This paragraph covers one T cell receptor (beta chain) sequence. CDR1 MDHEN and CDR2 SYDVKM come from the germline V gene. With 6 bases removed from V and 0 bases from J, the gap between germline ends came to 17 bases. The CDR3 length is 16 residues. Assay used: immunoSEQ multiplex PCR; TCRdb lists only in-frame clones, some missing. This sample has 500,000 to 650,000 clones; around three quarters occur once, and the top ten carry approximately 12%. This record comes from a study of shared clonotypes between healthy human individuals. Within Nashville, Tennessee resided all donors, each a Caucasian adult. Tens of millions of PBMCs were counted before genomic DNA extraction.

The rearrangement links TRBV28 to TRBJ1-1, with a weak D call TRBD1 (6 bases). This TCR derives from a woman in her forties in good health. Some clones in this sample may be carry-over from other donors' samples. Sequences were obtained from PBMCs. The DNA for the CDR3 is TGTGCCAGCAGGTCCTTGATGGGGGCAGTGAACACTGAAGCTTTCTTT. It yields the protein CASRSLMGAVNTEAFF.